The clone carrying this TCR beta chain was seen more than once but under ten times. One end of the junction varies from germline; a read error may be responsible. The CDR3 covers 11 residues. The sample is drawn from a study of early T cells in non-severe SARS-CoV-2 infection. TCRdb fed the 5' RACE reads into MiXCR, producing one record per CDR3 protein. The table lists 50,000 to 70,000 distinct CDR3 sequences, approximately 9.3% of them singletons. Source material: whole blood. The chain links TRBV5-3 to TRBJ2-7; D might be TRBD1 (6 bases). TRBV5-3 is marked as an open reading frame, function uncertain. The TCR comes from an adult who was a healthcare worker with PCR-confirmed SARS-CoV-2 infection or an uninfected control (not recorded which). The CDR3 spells CAGRGKNEQYF. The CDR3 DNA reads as TGTGCCGGAAGGGGGAAGAACGAGCAGTACTTC.